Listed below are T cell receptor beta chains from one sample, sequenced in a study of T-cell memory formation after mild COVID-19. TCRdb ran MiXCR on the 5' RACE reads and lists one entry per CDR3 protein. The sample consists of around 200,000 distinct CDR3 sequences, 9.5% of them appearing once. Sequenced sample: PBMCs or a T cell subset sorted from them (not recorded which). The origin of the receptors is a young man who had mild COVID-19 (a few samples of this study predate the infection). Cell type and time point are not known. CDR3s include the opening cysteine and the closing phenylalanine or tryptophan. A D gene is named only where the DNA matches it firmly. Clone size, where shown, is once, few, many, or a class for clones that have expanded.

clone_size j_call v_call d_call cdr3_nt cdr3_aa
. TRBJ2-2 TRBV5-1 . TGCGCCAGCAGCTCGGTGGGGGGAAACACCGGGGAGCTGTTTTTT CASSSVGGNTGELFF
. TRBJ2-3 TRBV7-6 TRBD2 TGTGCCAGCAGCTTAAGGAGTAGCGGGGTCGCAGATACGCAGTATTTT CASSLRSSGVADTQYF
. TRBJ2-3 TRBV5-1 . TGCGCCAGCAAAGAGGGGTTAAGCACAGATACGCAGTATTTT CASKEGLSTDTQYF
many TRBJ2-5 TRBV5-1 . TGCGCCAGCGGATCCCTGGGGGGGGCCGGGGAGACCCAGTACTTC CASGSLGGAGETQYF
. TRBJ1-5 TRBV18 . TGTGCCAGCTCAGCCGGAGAGAATCAGCCCCAGCATTTT CASSAGENQPQHF
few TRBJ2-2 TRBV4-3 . TGCGCCAGCAGCCAAGAGGCCGGGCCCGGGGAGCTGTTTTTT CASSQEAGPGELFF
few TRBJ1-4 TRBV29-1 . TGCAGCGTTGTGGTTGGAGGGACCCTTGGAAAACTGTTTTTT CSVVVGGTLGKLFF
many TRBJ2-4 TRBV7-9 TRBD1 TGTGCCAGCAGCGCCGGACAGGGGGGCATTCAGTACTTC CASSAGQGGIQYF
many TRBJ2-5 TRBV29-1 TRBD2 TGCAGCGTTGCTTTTTGGGGAGGGACCGGAGAGACCCAGTACTTC CSVAFWGGTGETQYF
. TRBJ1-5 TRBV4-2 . TGTGCCAGCAGCCAAGGCCAGCCTCCGGGCAATCAGCCCCAGCATTTT CASSQGQPPGNQPQHF
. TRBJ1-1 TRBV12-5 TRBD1 TGTGCTAGTGGTCCGGGACAGGGGATAGACACTGAAGCTTTCTTT CASGPGQGIDTEAFF
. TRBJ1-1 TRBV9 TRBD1 TGTGCCAGCAGCTCCTGGACAGGGGGCAACACTGAAGCTTTCTTT CASSSWTGGNTEAFF
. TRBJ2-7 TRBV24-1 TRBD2 TGTGCCACCACGGGACTAGCGGGTTGCCTCTCCTACGAGCAGTACTTC CATTGLAGCLSYEQYF
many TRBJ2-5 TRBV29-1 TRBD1 TGCAGCGTTGAACAGGGGGCCGTAGAGACCCAGTACTTC CSVEQGAVETQYF
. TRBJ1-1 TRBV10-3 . TGTGCCATCAGTGCGGGGACGATCATGAACACTGAAGCTTTCTTT CAISAGTIMNTEAFF
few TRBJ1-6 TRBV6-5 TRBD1 TGTGCCAGCAGAACGGACAGGGGTAGGTCACCCCTCCACTTT CASRTDRGRSPLHF
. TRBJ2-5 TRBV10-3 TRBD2 TGTGCCATCAGTGAGTCGGAGCTAGCGGGCGAGACCCAGTACTTC CAISESELAGETQYF
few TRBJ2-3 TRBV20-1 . TGCAGTGCTCTTCGGGGACGAACAGATACGCAGTATTTT CSALRGRTDTQYF
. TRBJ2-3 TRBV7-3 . TGTGCCAGCAGCCCACCAGGAGGGGGAAGCACAGATACGCAGTATTTT CASSPPGGGSTDTQYF
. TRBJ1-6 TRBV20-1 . TGCAGGGCGGGCAGTAATAATTCACCCCTCCACTTT CRAGSNNSPLHF
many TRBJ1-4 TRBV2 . TGTGCCAGCTGTCTGGCTGGGACAACTAATGAAAAACTGTTTTTT CASCLAGTTNEKLFF
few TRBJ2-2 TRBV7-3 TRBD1 TGTGCCAGCAGCGACGGACAGGTCACCGGGGAGCTGTTTTTT CASSDGQVTGELFF
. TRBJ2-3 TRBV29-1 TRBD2 TGCAGCGGCTATTCAACTAGCGGGGGGATCAGCACAGATACGCAGTATTTT CSGYSTSGGISTDTQYF
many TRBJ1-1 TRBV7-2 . TGTGCCAGCAGCTTAGCTCCGGGGCAAGAAGCTTTCTTT CASSLAPGQEAFF
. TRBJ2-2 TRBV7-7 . TGTGCTAGCAGCGCCTCGTGGACCGGGGAGCTGTTTTTT CASSASWTGELFF
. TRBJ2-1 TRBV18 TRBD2 TGTGCCAGCTATAGTCGGACTAGCGGTGAGCAGTTCTTC CASYSRTSGEQFF
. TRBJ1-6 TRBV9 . TGTGCCAGCAGCGTTGAGTCGGGAACACCCCTCCACTTT CASSVESGTPLHF
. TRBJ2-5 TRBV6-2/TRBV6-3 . TGTGCCAGCTCGACTAGAGAAGAGACCCAGTACTTC CASSTREETQYF
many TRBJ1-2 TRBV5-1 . TGCGCCAGCAGCTTGGCCTCCTCACATAACTATGGCTACACCTTC CASSLASSHNYGYTF
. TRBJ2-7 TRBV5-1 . TGCGCCAGCAGCTTCGAGCAGGGGCCGCAGTACTTC CASSFEQGPQYF
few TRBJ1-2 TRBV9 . TGTGCCAGCAGCCCACAGGCATCCCTTAACTATGGCTACACCTTC CASSPQASLNYGYTF
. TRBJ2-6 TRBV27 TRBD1 TGTGCCAGCAGTTTATCCCCTGGACAGGCGGGGGCCAACGTCCTGACTTTC CASSLSPGQAGANVLTF
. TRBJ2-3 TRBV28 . TGTGCCAGCAGTTTTGTGGCAGGCCCCCCAGATACGCAGTATTTT CASSFVAGPPDTQYF
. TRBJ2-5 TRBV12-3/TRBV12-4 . TGTGCCAGCAGTTTGGGCCGACTGGGGACCCAGTACTTC CASSLGRLGTQYF
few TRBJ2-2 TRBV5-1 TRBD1 TGCGCCAGCAGCTTCATACAGGGGGCGAACACCGGGGAGCTGTTTTTT CASSFIQGANTGELFF
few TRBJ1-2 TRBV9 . TGTGCCAGCAGTGTCCCGGGGTCGGAAGGCTACACCTTC CASSVPGSEGYTF
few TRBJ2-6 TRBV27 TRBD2 TGTGCCAGCAGTTTAGGTCCTAGCGGGGGGGGTCCCTACCGTGGGGCCAACGTCCTGACTTTC CASSLGPSGGGPYRGANVLTF
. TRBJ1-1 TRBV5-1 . TGCGCCAGCAGCTGGGGAGCGAACACTGAAGCTTTCTTT CASSWGANTEAFF
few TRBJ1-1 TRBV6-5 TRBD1 TGTGCCAGCAGTTACCTCGTAACAGGGGACACTGAAGCTTTCTTT CASSYLVTGDTEAFF
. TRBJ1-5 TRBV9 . TGTGCCAGCAGCCCTCATTTTGGGCAGCCCCAGCATTTT CASSPHFGQPQHF
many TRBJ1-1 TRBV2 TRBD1 TGTGCCAGCAGTGAGGGGGGACAGGGGCCCTCGGAAGCTTTCTTT CASSEGGQGPSEAFF
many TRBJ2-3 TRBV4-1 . TGCGCCAGCAGCCAAGAGGGACCTAGCGCGGATACGCAGTATTTT CASSQEGPSADTQYF
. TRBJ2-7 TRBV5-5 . TGTGCCAGCTGTTTCATCATTGAAGCACACGAGCAGTACTTC CASCFIIEAHEQYF
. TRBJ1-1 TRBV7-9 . TGTGCCAGCAGCTTAAAGGCGAATTGGAACACTGAAGCTTTCTTT CASSLKANWNTEAFF
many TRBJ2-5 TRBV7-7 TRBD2 TGTGCCAGCAGCGTCGGGGGGGCCGGGGAGACCCAGTACTTC CASSVGGAGETQYF
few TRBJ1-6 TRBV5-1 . TGCGCCAGCAGCTTGGGGATTGATAATTCACCCCTCCACTTT CASSLGIDNSPLHF
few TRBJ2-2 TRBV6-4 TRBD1 TGTGCCAGCAGCCCTAGAGGGGGCGCCCACCCAATGTATACGAACACCGGGGAGCTGTTTTTT CASSPRGGAHPMYTNTGELFF
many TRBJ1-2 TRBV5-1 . TGCGCCAGCAGCTTGGTTCCGGGGGCCTATGGCTACACCTTC CASSLVPGAYGYTF
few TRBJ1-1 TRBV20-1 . TGCAGTGCTAGAGGGTACACAGAGGGGGAAGCTTTCTTT CSARGYTEGEAFF
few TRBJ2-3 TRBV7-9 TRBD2 TGTGCCAGCAGCAATAGCGGGGGGCTTGATACGCAGTATTTT CASSNSGGLDTQYF